These 7 T cell receptor beta chains were sequenced from one sample in a study of naive and memory T cell subsets. An equimolar mix of two oligonucleotides served as the beta constant-region primer for TRBC1 and TRBC2. Four rounds of PCR amplified the ligated cDNA using nested alpha and beta constant-region primers plus SP2. Each CDR3 protein gets one entry after TCRdb re-called the UMI-ligation and nested PCR reads with MiXCR. The repertoire holds about 82,000 distinct CDR3 sequences, with 9% as singletons. Specimen: naive CD8+ T cells from blood. These receptors all stem from a human donor in good health.

As regards this clonotype: As the CDR3 is not closed by the conserved phenylalanine or tryptophan, this likely results from a read error. This chain uses TRBV6-2 or TRBV6-3 with TRBJ2-1; 10 nucleotides match TRBD1. CDR1 MNHEY and CDR2 SVGEGT come from the germline V gene. This CDR3 contains 16 residues. The junction had 15 bases not matched to a gene; V was cut back by 8 bases and J by 8 bases. In DNA form, the CDR3 reads TGTGCCAGCCGAAATACCGCGGGACAGGGGTCCCATGAGCAGTTCTTA. It translates to CASRNTAGQGSHEQFL.

The chain links TRBV29-1 to TRBJ1-1; 7 nucleotides match TRBD1. Germline V gene data show CDR1 as SQVTM and CDR2 as ANQGSEA. CDR3 length: 15 residues. The V gene end was trimmed by 4 bases and the J gene end by 0 bases; junction bases not matched to a gene: 8. The CDR3 DNA follows: TGCAGCGTTGTTTACAGGGGATTTATGAACACTGAAGCTTTCTTT. This codes for CSVVYRGFMNTEAFF.

This clonotype was observed at least ten times. The chain employs TRBV27 and TRBJ2-7, with D possibly being TRBD1 (5 bases). CDR1 and CDR2 from the germline V gene are MNHEY and SMNVEV (reference sequence). CDR3 size: 14 residues. V lost 3 bases and J 3 bases, leaving 12 bases between the germline ends. The CDR3, as DNA: TGTGCCAGCAGTTTGGCAGGGTCACGCTACGAGCAGTACTTC. It is translated as CASSLAGSRYEQYF.

CDR3 sequence (DNA): TGCGCCAGCAGCCTGAGGGACAGATCCGGGACTAGCGGCCACACAGATACGCAGTATTTT. Amino acid sequence: CASSLRDRSGTSGHTDTQYF. The chain is built from TRBV5-1 and TRBJ2-3; 11 positions match TRBD2. V lost 4 bases to trimming and J lost 2 bases; unmatched junction nucleotides: 18. This CDR3 has 20 residues. The germline V gene encodes CDR1 SGHRS and CDR2 YFSETQ.

In DNA form, the CDR3 reads TGTGCCAGCAGCGTAGAATCTAGGCTAGCGGGAGACGAGCAGTACTTC. As protein: CASSVESRLAGDEQYF. The chain has TRBV9 and TRBJ2-7, with 10 bases that match TRBD2. Trimming removed 0 bases from V and 5 bases from J; junction bases left unmatched: 8. This CDR3 contains 16 residues. The germline gives CDR1 SGDLS, CDR2 YYNGEE.

The rearrangement links TRBV9 to TRBJ1-4, with 10 nucleotides matching TRBD1. The CDR3 sequence is 15 residues long. V was clipped by 3 bases and J by 7 bases; unmatched bases: 6. Per the germline V gene, CDR1 is SGDLS and CDR2 is YYNGEE. The CDR3 coding sequence is TGTGCCAGCAGCGCGGCCGGGACAGGGGTTGAAAAACTGTTTTTT. Its protein is CASSAAGTGVEKLFF.

V and J are TRBV3-1 and TRBJ2-3; D not resolved. The CDR3 spans 12 residues. V was clipped by 5 bases and J by 5 bases, with 8 bases between them. The germline gives CDR1 LGHDT, CDR2 YNNKEL (reference sequence). CDR3 DNA: TGTGCCAGCAGCTGGGAAATAGATACGCAGTATTTT. It translates to CASSWEIDTQYF.